This T cell receptor (beta chain) is drawn from a study of OX40 agonist ivuxolimab in advanced cancers. This CDR3 contains 17 residues. Germline-derived CDR1 and CDR2 are LGHNA and YNFKEQ. V trimming: 3 bases; J trimming: 5 bases; junction bases outside the gene matches: 7. Data came from immunoSEQ multiplex PCR; TCRdb stores just in-frame clones and leaves some out. The top ten clones hold 15% to 20% of a sample with about 21,000 clones, about 87% of them seen once. The sequence derives from an adult with an advanced solid tumor such as melanoma, head and neck, liver or kidney cancer. The chain couples TRBV4-2 to TRBJ2-2; 12 bases are a match to TRBD1. Sequencing was performed on CD4+ or CD8+ T cells sorted from blood, taken in a trial of the OX40 agonist ivuxolimab. CDR3 nucleotide sequence: TGTGCCAGCAGCCACCGGGCGGGACAGGGGGCAACCGGGGAGCTGTTTTTT. As protein: CASSHRAGQGATGELFF.